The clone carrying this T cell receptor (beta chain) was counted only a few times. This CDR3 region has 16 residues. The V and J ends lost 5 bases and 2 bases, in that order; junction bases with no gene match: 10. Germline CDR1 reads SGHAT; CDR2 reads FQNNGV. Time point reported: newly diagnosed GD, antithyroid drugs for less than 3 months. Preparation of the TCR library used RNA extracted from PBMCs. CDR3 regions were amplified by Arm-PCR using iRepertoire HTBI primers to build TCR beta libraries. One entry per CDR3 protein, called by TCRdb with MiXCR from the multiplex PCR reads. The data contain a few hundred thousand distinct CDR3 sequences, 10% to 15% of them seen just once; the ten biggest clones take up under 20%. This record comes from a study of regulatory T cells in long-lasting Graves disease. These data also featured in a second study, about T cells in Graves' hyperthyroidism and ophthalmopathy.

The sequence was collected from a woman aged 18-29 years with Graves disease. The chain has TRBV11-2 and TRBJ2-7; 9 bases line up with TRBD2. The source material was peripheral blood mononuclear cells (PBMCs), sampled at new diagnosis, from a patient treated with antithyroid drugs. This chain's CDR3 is CASSPTDSGGTYEQYF. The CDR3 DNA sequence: TGTGCCAGCAGCCCCACGGATAGCGGGGGAACCTACGAGCAGTACTTC. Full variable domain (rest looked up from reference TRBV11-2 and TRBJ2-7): EAGVAQSPRYKIIEKRQSVAFWCNPISGHATLYWYQQILGQGPKLLIQFQNNGVVDDSQLPKDRFSAERLKGVDSTLKIQPAKLEDSAVYLCASSPTDSGGTYEQYFGPGTRLTVT.